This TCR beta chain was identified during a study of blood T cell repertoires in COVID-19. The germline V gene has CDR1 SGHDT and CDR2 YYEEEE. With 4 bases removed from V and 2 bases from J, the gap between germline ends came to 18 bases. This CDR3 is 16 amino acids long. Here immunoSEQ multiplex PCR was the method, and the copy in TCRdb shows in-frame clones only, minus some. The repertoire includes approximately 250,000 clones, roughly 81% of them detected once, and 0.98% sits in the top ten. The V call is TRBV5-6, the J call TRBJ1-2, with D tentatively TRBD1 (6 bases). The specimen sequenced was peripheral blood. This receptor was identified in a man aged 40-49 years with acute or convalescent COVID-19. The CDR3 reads CASSRRTERLNYGYTF. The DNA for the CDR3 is TGTGCCAGCAGCAGGAGGACAGAAAGGTTAAACTATGGCTACACCTTC. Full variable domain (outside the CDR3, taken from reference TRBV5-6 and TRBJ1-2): DAGVTQSPTHLIKTRGQQVTLRCSPKSGHDTVSWYQQALGQGPQFIFQYYEEEERQRGNFPDRFSGHQFPNYSSELNVNALLLGDSALYLCASSRRTERLNYGYTFGSGTRLTVV.